These 19 T cell receptor beta chains came from one sample sequenced in a study of neurological immune-mediated disorders. TCRdb redid the calling of the 5' RACE reads with MiXCR, one entry per CDR3 protein. The data contain 55,000 or so distinct CDR3 sequences, more than 4% of them singletons. Material for sequencing was PBMCs. Receptors originate from a man aged 45 to 65 with multiple sclerosis.

The table lists this clonotype with many counts. The gene calls are TRBV7-9 and TRBJ2-3; 7 nucleotides match TRBD2. J lost 0 bases, V lost 1 base, and 1 base had no gene match. The CDR3 is 15 residues long. Germline CDR1 is SEHNR and CDR2 is FQNEAQ (reference sequence). The CDR3 here is CASSLGSGSTDTQYF. The CDR3 bases are TGTGCCAGCAGCTTAGGTAGCGGGAGCACAGATACGCAGTATTTT.

Comments on this clonotype: A much bigger clone sits one base away, suggesting this may be a read error. The chain has TRBV5-1 and TRBJ2-7; the D gene is possibly TRBD2 (6 bases). Looked up from germline, CDR1 is SGHRS and CDR2 is YFSETQ. The CDR3 loop spans 14 amino acids. The CDR3: CASSSASGVDERYF. The DNA of the CDR3 is TGCGCCAGCAGCTCGGCCTCGGGGGTGGACGAGCGGTACTTC.

This clonotype was recorded many times. The CDR3: CASSQVRYEQYF. CDR3 coding DNA: TGTGCCAGCAGCCAAGTACGGTACGAGCAGTACTTC. The rearrangement uses TRBV3-1 and TRBJ2-7; D gene unclear. In germline, CDR1 is LGHDT, CDR2 YNNKEL (reference sequence). CDR3 length: 12 amino acids. Trimming shortened V by 1 base and J by 4 bases, and 5 bases separated the two germline ends.

This clonotype turned up a few times. This chain uses TRBV7-9 with TRBJ1-1; the match to TRBD1 covers 7 bases. The junction had 10 bases not matched to a gene; V was cut back by 1 base and J by 2 bases. The CDR3 is 17 amino acids. The germline gives CDR1 SEHNR, CDR2 FQNEAQ (reference sequence). The DNA for the CDR3 is TGTGCCAGCAGCTTAGGGTTTGGACAGGAGGCCAACACTGAAGCTTTCTTT. Protein: CASSLGFGQEANTEAFF.

Ten or more counts support this clonotype. This sequence joins TRBV25-1 and TRBJ1-1; D not certain. CDR1 is MGHDK, CDR2 SYGVNS, per germline. V gave up 2 bases and J gave up 1 base, with 14 bases separating them. The CDR3 contains 16 residues. CDR3 residues: CASSEGLAGQNTEAFF. In DNA, the CDR3 is TGTGCCAGCAGTGAAGGGCTGGCTGGGCAGAACACTGAAGCTTTCTTT.

This clonotype was recorded many times. V usage is TRBV4-1 and J usage is TRBJ2-7; unclear D gene. The CDR3 runs 14 residues. V was pared by 0 bases and J by 2 bases, with 8 bases between. Germline CDR1 is MGHRA and CDR2 is YSYEKL. CDR3 coding DNA: TGCGCCAGCAGCCAAGAGATAGCAGCCTACGAGCAGTACTTC. Protein: CASSQEIAAYEQYF.

This clonotype was seen many times. The V gene is TRBV7-2, the J gene TRBJ2-1; 10 nucleotides line up with TRBD2. The CDR3 sequence is 13 residues long. Germline V lookup: CDR1 SGHTA, CDR2 FQGNSA. V dropped 4 bases and J dropped 12; count of bases not matched to a gene: 6. CDR3 sequence (DNA): TGTGCCAGCAGCTCGCCATCTAGCGGGGGGCAGTTCTTC. This encodes CASSSPSSGGQFF.

This clonotype was counted ten times or more. The chain is built from TRBV4-3 and TRBJ1-1; D may be TRBD1 (5 bases). V shed 0 bases and J shed 6 bases, with 11 bases lying between them. The CDR3 runs 14 residues. Germline V gene lookup returns CDR1 LGHNA and CDR2 YSLEER. This chain's CDR3 is CASSQDRWDSEAFF. The DNA for the CDR3 is TGCGCCAGCAGCCAAGACCGATGGGACTCTGAAGCTTTCTTT.

This clonotype was found many times. J is TRBJ2-5 and V is TRBV5-1; 11 bases are a match to TRBD2. Germline V lookup: CDR1 SGHRS, CDR2 YFSETQ. Trimming took 4 bases from V and 5 from J; bases not matched to a gene: 7. The CDR3 sequence is 15 residues long. CDR3 sequence: CASSRSGRAGETQYF. DNA for the CDR3: TGCGCCAGCAGCCGTAGCGGGAGGGCCGGGGAGACCCAGTACTTC.

In its sample, this clonotype was seen many times. The chain links TRBV12-3 or TRBV12-4 to TRBJ2-7, with D hard to call. The CDR3 covers 13 residues. Trimming took off 3 bases at V and 2 bases at J, with 8 bases between the two ends. CDR3 DNA: TGTGCCAGCAGTTTGAGCCCCACCTACGAGCAGTACTTC. As protein: CASSLSPTYEQYF.

This clonotype was seen ten or more times. The chain combines TRBV12-3 or TRBV12-4 with TRBJ2-7; no clear D gene. The CDR3 sequence is 12 residues long. V lost 5 bases and J lost 2, with 7 bases in between. CDR3 nucleotide sequence: TGTGCCAGCAGTACACACCCCTACGAGCAGTACTTC. Translating gives CASSTHPYEQYF.

This clonotype was seen many times. This chain connects TRBV15 to TRBJ2-5; no firm D call. The germline gives CDR1 LNHNV, CDR2 YYDKDF (reference sequence). The CDR3 contains 14 residues. Trimming cost V 1 base and J 1 base, with 7 bases left between them. The CDR3 DNA follows: TGTGCCACCAGCAGAGCGAGATTCCAAGAGACCCAGTACTTC. This gives the protein CATSRARFQETQYF. The entire variable domain, with the rest obtained from reference TRBV15 and TRBJ2-5, is as follows: DAMVIQNPRYQVTQFGKPVTLSCSQTLNHNVMYWYQQKSSQAPKLLFHYYDKDFNNEADTPDNFQSRRPNTSFCFLDIRSPGLGDTAMYLCATSRARFQETQYFGPGTRLLVL.

Concerning this clonotype: This may be a read error: a much more frequent sequence differs by one nucleotide. This chain joins TRBV28 and TRBJ2-7, with TRBD2 identical over 9 bases. The V segment lost 4 bases and the J segment 7 bases; nucleotides outside the gene matches: 8. The CDR3 consists of 14 residues. Germline lookup yields CDR1 MDHEN and CDR2 SYDVKM. This chain's CDR3 is CASSWGLALREQYF. The CDR3 DNA is TGTGCCAGCAGTTGGGGACTAGCCCTCAGAGAGCAGTACTTC.

This clonotype was observed at least ten times. V is TRBV20-1 and J is TRBJ2-1, with D hard to call. CDR3 length: 13 amino acids. With 5 bases removed from V and 0 bases from J, the gap between germline ends came to 8 bases. The germline V gene encodes CDR1 DFQATT and CDR2 SNEGSKA (reference sequence). CDR3 loop: CSAGVGSYNEQFF. The DNA of the CDR3 is TGCAGTGCTGGGGTGGGCTCCTACAATGAGCAGTTCTTC.

Ten or more counts support this clonotype. The rearrangement uses TRBV12-3 or TRBV12-4 and TRBJ2-5; no clear D. CDR3 length equals 13 residues. V lost 7 bases, J lost 7 bases, and 16 bases lay in between. The CDR3 is CASTAAGVRTQYF. DNA for the CDR3: TGTGCCAGCACCGCCGCTGGGGTCCGGACCCAGTACTTC.

This clonotype was detected many times. This sequence joins TRBV5-1 and TRBJ1-4; D remains unclear. Germline lookup yields CDR1 SGHRS and CDR2 YFSETQ. The V gene lost 3 bases and the J gene lost 7 bases, with 13 bases spanning the gap. This CDR3 is built from 14 residues. CDR3 sequence: CASSSAAEGEKLFF. The CDR3 bases are TGCGCCAGCAGCTCAGCAGCCGAGGGTGAAAAACTGTTTTTT.

This clonotype was observed at least ten times. The chain combines TRBV3-1 with TRBJ2-7, with TRBD2 identical over 13 bases. The CDR3 covers 15 residues. CDR1 and CDR2 from the germline V gene are LGHDT and YNNKEL (reference sequence). V gave up 3 bases and J gave up 6 bases; unmatched junction bases: 5. The CDR3 is CASSHRTSGSTEQYF. The CDR3 coding sequence is TGTGCCAGCAGCCACAGGACTAGCGGGAGTACCGAGCAGTACTTC.

This clonotype was found many times. J is TRBJ1-1 and V is TRBV11-3; D call uncertain. CDR3 size: 13 residues. Between the trimmed V and J ends, which lost 0 bases and 12 bases, there was a span of 14 bases. The germline gives CDR1 SGHNT, CDR2 YENEEA. The CDR3 coding sequence is TGTGCCAGCAGCTTAGATCGCCCTCAAGGGACTTTCTTT. Translating gives CASSLDRPQGTFF.

This clonotype was seen many times. V gene TRBV29-1 combines with J gene TRBJ2-2, with 7 positions matching TRBD1. V shed 6 bases, J shed 2 bases, and the junction held 9 bases outside the gene matches. The CDR3 is 15 amino acids. Germline assignment: CDR1 SQVTM and CDR2 ANQGSEA. The CDR3 sequence: CSVTYGTENTGELFF. The CDR3 region has the DNA TGCAGCGTGACCTACGGGACAGAAAACACCGGGGAGCTGTTTTTT.